These 3 T cell receptor beta chains were all obtained from the same sample, sequenced in a study of patients with pleural tuberculosis. TCRdb called the reads again in MiXCR, with one record for every CDR3 protein. Here the sample spans almost 30,000 distinct CDR3 sequences, over 15% being singletons. Sequencing used peripheral blood. The receptors come from a human donor with pleural tuberculosis.

In regard to this clonotype: A much larger clone is a single base away; this may be a read error. This rearrangement joins TRBV19 to TRBJ2-7; the D gene could be TRBD1 or TRBD2 (5 bases each). Per germline, CDR1 LNHDA and CDR2 SQIVND (reference sequence). This CDR3 contains 13 residues. The CDR3 here is CGTMGPLAGEQYF. The CDR3 DNA is TGTGGCACTATGGGACCGCTAGCTGGGGAGCAGTACTTC.

This clonotype was found many times. This chain connects TRBV15 to TRBJ1-1, with D maybe TRBD1 (5 bases). This CDR3 has 16 amino acids. Germline V gene lookup returns CDR1 LNHNV and CDR2 YYDKDF (reference sequence). V shed 4 bases and J shed 0 bases, with 15 bases lying between them. This CDR3 reads CATSNTRDYMNTEAFF. As DNA, the CDR3 is TGTGCCACCAGCAATACCAGGGACTACATGAACACTGAAGCTTTCTTT.

Details on this clonotype: The CDR3 does not end in the conserved phenylalanine or tryptophan, so this is likely a read error. The J gene is TRBJ2-1, the V gene TRBV19; no firm D call. The CDR3 is 12 residues long. Germline V lookup: CDR1 LNHDA, CDR2 SQIVND (reference sequence). Trimming left V 8 bases short and J 5 bases short, with 10 bases between. As DNA, the CDR3 is TGTGCCAGTTCGTTCCGAGACAATGAGCAGTTCTCC. Translated: CASSFRDNEQFS.